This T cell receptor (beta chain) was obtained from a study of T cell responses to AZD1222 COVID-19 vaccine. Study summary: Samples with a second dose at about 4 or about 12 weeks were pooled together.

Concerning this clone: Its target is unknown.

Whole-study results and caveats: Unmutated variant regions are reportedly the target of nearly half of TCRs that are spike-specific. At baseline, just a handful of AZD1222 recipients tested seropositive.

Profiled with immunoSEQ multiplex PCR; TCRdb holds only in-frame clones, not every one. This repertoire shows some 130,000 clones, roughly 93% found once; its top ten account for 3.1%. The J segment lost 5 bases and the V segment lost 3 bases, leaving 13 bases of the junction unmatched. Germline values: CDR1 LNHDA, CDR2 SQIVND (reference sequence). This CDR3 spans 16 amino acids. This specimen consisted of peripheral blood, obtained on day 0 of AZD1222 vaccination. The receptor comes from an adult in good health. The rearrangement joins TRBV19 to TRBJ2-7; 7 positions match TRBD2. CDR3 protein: CASSMSWTGGNHEQYF. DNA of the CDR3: TGTGCCAGTAGTATGTCCTGGACCGGGGGGAATCACGAGCAGTACTTC.